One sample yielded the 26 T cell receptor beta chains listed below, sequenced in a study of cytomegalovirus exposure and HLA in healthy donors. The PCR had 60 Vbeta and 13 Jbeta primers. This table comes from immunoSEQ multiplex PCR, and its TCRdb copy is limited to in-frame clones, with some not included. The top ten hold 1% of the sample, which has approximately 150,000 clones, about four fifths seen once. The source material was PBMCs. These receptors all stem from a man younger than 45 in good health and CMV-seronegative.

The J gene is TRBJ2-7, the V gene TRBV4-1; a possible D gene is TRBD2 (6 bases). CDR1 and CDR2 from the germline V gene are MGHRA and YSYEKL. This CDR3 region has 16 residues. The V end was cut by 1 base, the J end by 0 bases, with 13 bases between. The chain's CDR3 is CASSQGGEPFSYEQYF. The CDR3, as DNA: TGCGCCAGCAGCCAAGGGGGGGAGCCCTTCTCCTACGAGCAGTACTTC.

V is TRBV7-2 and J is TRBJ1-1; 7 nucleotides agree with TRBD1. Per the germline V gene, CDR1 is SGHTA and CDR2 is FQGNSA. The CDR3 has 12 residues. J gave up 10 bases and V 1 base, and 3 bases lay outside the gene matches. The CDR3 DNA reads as TGTGCCAGCAGCTTAGGACAGGGAACAGCTTTCTTT. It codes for CASSLGQGTAFF. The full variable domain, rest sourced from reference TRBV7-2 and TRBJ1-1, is GAGVSQSPSNKVTEKGKDVELRCDPISGHTALYWYRQSLGQGLEFLIYFQGNSAPDKSGLPSDRFSAERTGGSVSTLTIQRTQQEDSAVYLCASSLGQGTAFFGQGTRLTVV.

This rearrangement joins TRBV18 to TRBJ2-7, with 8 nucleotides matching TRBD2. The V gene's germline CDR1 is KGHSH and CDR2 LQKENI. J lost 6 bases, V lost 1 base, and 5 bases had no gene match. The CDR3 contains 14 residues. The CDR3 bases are TGTGCCAGCTCACCACTAGCGGGAACGGTCGAGCAGTACTTC. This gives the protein CASSPLAGTVEQYF.

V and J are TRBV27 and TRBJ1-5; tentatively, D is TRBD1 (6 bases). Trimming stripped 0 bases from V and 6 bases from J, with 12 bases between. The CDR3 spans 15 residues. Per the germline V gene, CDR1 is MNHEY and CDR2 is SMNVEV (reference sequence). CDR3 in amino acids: CASSLSGGPSQPQHF. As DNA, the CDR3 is TGTGCCAGCAGTTTATCGGGGGGGCCGTCTCAGCCCCAGCATTTT.

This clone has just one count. CDR3 coding DNA: TGTGCCAGTAGTATAGATCTATCTCGCGGGAGGTACAATGAGCAGTTCTTC. Its translation is CASSIDLSRGRYNEQFF. This chain uses TRBV19 with TRBJ2-1, with 8 nucleotides matching TRBD2. Trimming cost V 0 bases and J 4 bases; bases outside gene matches: 8. This CDR3 contains 17 residues. Germline assignment: CDR1 LNHDA and CDR2 SQIVND (reference sequence).

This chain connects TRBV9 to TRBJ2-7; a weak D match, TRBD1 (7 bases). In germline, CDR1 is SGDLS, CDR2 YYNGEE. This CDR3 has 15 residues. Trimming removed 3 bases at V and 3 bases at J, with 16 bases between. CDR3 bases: TGTGCCAGCAGCGCGGGGGACAGCAGACTCTACGAGCAGTACTTC. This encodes CASSAGDSRLYEQYF.

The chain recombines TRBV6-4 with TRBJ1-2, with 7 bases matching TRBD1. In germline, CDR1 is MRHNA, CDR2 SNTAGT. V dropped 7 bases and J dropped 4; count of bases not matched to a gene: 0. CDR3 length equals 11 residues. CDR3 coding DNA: TGTGCCAGCAAGGGGGCCTATGGCTACACCTTC. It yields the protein CASKGAYGYTF.

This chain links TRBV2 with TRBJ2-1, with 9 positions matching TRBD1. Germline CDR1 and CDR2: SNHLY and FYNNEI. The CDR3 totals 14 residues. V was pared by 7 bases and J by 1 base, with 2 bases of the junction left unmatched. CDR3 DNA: TGTGCCAGCAATGGACAGGGGTCCTACAATGAGCAGTTCTTC. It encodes CASNGQGSYNEQFF.

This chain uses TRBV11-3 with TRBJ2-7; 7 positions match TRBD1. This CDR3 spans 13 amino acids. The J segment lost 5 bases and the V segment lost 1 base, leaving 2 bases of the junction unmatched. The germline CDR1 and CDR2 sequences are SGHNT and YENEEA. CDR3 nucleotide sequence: TGTGCCAGCAGCTTAGGACAGGGAAACGAGCAGTACTTC. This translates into CASSLGQGNEQYF.

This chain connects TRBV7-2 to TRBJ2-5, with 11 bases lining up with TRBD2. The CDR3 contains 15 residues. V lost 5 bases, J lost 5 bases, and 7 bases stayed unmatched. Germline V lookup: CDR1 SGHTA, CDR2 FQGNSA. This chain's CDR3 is CASSRTLAGVETQYF. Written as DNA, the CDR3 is TGTGCCAGCAGCCGAACACTAGCGGGAGTGGAGACCCAGTACTTC.

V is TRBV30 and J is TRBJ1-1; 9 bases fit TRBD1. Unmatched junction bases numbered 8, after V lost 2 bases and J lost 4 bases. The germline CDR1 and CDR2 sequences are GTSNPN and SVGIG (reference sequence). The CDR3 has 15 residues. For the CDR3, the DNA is TGTGCCTGGAGTCGATCCGGGACAGGGATCACTGAAGCTTTCTTT. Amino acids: CAWSRSGTGITEAFF.

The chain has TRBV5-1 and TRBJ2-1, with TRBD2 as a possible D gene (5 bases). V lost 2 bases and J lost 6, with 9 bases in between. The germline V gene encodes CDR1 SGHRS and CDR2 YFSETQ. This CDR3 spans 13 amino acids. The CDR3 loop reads CASSFPGFNEQFF. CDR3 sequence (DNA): TGCGCCAGCAGCTTTCCGGGGTTCAATGAGCAGTTCTTC.

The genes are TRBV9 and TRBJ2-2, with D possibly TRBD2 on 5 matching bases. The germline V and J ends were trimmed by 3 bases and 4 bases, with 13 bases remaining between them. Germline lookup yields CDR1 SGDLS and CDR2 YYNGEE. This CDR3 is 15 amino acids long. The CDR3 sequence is CASSEAGSGTGELFF. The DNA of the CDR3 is TGTGCCAGCAGCGAGGCGGGCTCGGGCACCGGGGAGCTGTTTTTT.

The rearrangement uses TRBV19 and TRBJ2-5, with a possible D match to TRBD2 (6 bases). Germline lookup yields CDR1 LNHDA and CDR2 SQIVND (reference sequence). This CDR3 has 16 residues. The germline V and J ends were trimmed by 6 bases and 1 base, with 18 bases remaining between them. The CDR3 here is CASSPLEGPLQETQYF. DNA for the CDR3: TGTGCCAGTAGCCCTTTGGAGGGGCCGCTCCAAGAGACCCAGTACTTC.

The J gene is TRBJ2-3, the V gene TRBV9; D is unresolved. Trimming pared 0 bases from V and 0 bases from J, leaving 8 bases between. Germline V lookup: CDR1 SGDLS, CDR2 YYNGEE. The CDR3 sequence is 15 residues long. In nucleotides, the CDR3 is TGTGCCAGCAGCGTAGGCGAGACTAGCACAGATACGCAGTATTTT. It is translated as CASSVGETSTDTQYF. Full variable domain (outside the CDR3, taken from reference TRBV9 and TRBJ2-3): DSGVTQTPKHLITATGQRVTLRCSPRSGDLSVYWYQQSLDQGLQFLIQYYNGEERAKGNILERFSAQQFPDLHSELNLSSLELGDSALYFCASSVGETSTDTQYFGPGTRLTVL.

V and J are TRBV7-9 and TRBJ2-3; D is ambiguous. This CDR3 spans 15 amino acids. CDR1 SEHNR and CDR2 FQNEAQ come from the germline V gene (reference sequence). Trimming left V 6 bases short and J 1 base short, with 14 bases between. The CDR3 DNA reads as TGTGCCAGCAGATACATCTCGAGCGGCACAGATACGCAGTATTTT. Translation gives CASRYISSGTDTQYF.

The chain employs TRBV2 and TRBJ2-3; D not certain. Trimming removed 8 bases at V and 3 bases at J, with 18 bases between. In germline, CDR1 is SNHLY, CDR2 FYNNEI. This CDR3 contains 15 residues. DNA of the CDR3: TGTGCCAGCGGAGAACCGAGGTCCGGGACAGATACGCAGTATTTT. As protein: CASGEPRSGTDTQYF.

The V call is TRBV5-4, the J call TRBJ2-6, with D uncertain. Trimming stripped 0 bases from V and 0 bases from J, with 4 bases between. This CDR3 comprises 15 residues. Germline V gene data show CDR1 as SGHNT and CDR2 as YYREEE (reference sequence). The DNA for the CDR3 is TGTGCCAGCAGCTTGGGGAGCTCTGGGGCCAACGTCCTGACTTTC. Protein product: CASSLGSSGANVLTF.

The CDR3 protein is CASSLSYRTGVFDEQYF. The CDR3, as DNA: TGTGCCAGCAGTTTGTCATACCGGACAGGGGTATTCGACGAGCAGTACTTC. The chain joins TRBV27 to TRBJ2-7, with 9 nucleotides matching TRBD1. Germline assignment: CDR1 MNHEY and CDR2 SMNVEV (reference sequence). The V gene end was trimmed by 3 bases and the J gene end by 5 bases; junction bases not matched to a gene: 14. The CDR3 runs to 17 residues.

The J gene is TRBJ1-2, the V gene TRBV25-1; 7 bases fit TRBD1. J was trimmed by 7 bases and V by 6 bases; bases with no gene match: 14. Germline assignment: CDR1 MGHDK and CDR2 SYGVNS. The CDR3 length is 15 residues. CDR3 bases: TGTGCCAGCAGCCAGCGGACAGGCGCTCCTTTTGGCTACACCTTC. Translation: CASSQRTGAPFGYTF.

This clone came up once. CDR3: CAWSVLSTSGIYEQYF. Here the CDR3 DNA reads TGTGCCTGGAGTGTACTAAGCACTAGCGGGATCTACGAGCAGTACTTC. This chain uses TRBV30 with TRBJ2-7; the match to TRBD2 covers 10 bases. The CDR3 is 16 residues long. From germline, CDR1 is GTSNPN and CDR2 SVGIG (reference sequence). Trimming at V came to 0 bases and at J to 3 bases, leaving 8 bases not matched to a gene. Drawing the rest from reference TRBV30 and TRBJ2-7, the complete variable domain is SQTIHQWPATLVQPVGSPLSLECTVEGTSNPNLYWYRQAAGRGLQLLFYSVGIGQISSEVPQNLSASRPQDRQFILSSKKLLLSDSGFYLCAWSVLSTSGIYEQYFGPGTRLTVT.

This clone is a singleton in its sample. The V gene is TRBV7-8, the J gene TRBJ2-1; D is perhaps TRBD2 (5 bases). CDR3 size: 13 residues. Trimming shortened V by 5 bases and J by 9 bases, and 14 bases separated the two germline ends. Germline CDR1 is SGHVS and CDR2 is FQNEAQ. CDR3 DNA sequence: TGTGCCAGCAGCGCTATACTAGTGAGTGAGCAGTTCTTC. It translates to CASSAILVSEQFF.

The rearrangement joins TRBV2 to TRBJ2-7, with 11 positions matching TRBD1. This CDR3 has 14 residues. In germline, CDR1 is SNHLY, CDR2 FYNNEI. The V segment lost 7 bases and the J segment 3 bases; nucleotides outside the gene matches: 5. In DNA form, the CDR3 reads TGTGCCAGCACCGGACAGGGGGCTAACTACGAGCAGTACTTC. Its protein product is CASTGQGANYEQYF.

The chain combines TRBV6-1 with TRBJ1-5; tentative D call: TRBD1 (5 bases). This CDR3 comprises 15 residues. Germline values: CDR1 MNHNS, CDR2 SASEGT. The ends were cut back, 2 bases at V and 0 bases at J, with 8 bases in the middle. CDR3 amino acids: CASSESGHSNQPQHF. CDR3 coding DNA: TGTGCCAGCAGTGAATCCGGACATAGCAATCAGCCCCAGCATTTT.

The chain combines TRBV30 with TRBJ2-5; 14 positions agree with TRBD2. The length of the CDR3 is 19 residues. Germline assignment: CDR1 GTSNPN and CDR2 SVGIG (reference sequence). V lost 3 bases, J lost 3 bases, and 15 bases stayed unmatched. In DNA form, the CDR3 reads TGTGCCTGGAGCCGAGGCAGCCGACTAGCGGGAGGGAAGGAAGAGACCCAGTACTTC. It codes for CAWSRGSRLAGGKEETQYF.

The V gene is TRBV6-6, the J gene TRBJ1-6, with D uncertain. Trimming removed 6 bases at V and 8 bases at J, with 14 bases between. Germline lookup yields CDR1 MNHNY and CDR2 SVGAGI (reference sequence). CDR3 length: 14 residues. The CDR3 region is CASSLGWGDSPLHF. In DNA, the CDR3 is TGTGCCAGCAGCCTCGGGTGGGGAGATTCACCCCTCCACTTT.